The 26 T cell receptor beta chains in this list originate from one sample, sequenced in a study of CD8+ T cells in alopecia areata. Extraction of RNA preceded its reverse transcription into cDNA, which served as the sequencing template. Clones were sequenced by immunoSEQ multiplex PCR, and TCRdb holds only the in-frame ones, with some missing. The data show 95,000 to 110,000 clones, around three fifths seen once. Sample: CD4+ T cells sorted from blood. The source is a human donor in good health.

The CDR3 sequence is CASSDRDRGSGNTIYF. The CDR3 DNA is TGTGCCAGCAGTGACCGGGACAGGGGGTCTGGAAACACCATATATTTT. The V call is TRBV2, the J call TRBJ1-3; 11 bases line up with TRBD1. Germline values: CDR1 SNHLY, CDR2 FYNNEI. V was pared by 3 bases and J by 1 base, with 2 bases of the junction left unmatched. The CDR3 length is 16 residues.

The chain carries TRBV10-3 and TRBJ2-7; a possible D gene is TRBD2 (5 bases). CDR3 length: 11 residues. Germline V gene sequence: CDR1 ENHRY, CDR2 SYGVKD. The V end was cut by 11 bases, the J end by 1 base, with 9 bases between. Here the CDR3 reads CAVGESYEQYF. The CDR3 region has the DNA TGTGCCGTCGGGGAGTCCTACGAGCAGTACTTC.

The chain employs TRBV7-6 and TRBJ2-3, with 10 bases identical to TRBD2. Germline V gives CDR1 SGHVS, CDR2 FNYEAQ. The CDR3 is made up of 16 amino acids. Unmatched junction bases numbered 6, after V lost 4 bases and J lost 2 bases. DNA of the CDR3: TGTGCCAGCAGCTCTAATCTAGCGGGGGACACAGATACGCAGTATTTT. Its translation is CASSSNLAGDTDTQYF.

The chain employs TRBV11-2 and TRBJ2-7, with 9 bases lining up with TRBD1. V shed 3 bases, J shed 6 bases, and the junction held 0 bases outside the gene matches. Germline CDR1 SGHAT, CDR2 FQNNGV. This CDR3 is 12 amino acids long. The CDR3 sequence is CASSLTGGEQYF. The CDR3 DNA follows: TGTGCCAGCAGCTTGACAGGGGGCGAGCAGTACTTC.

The chain combines TRBV30 with TRBJ2-7; the D is unclear. V was cut by 0 bases and J by 6 bases, with 9 bases left in between. This CDR3 has 12 amino acids. Germline-derived CDR1 and CDR2 are GTSNPN and SVGIG (reference sequence). The CDR3 protein is CAWSVEVGEQYF. CDR3 in DNA: TGTGCCTGGAGTGTTGAAGTCGGCGAGCAGTACTTC.

V gene TRBV25-1 combines with J gene TRBJ2-5, with a weak D call TRBD1 (5 bases). There are 14 residues in the CDR3. Germline V gene sequence: CDR1 MGHDK, CDR2 SYGVNS. The V end lost 4 bases, the J end lost 4 bases, and 13 bases lay between the germline ends. For the CDR3, the DNA is TGTGCCAGCAGTGTTGTAGGGGCGGTAGAGACCCAGTACTTC. As protein: CASSVVGAVETQYF.

The chain combines TRBV18 with TRBJ1-2; unclear D gene. The length of the CDR3 is 14 residues. V was clipped by 3 bases and J by 3 bases, with 11 bases between them. Germline V gene sequence: CDR1 KGHSH, CDR2 LQKENI. The CDR3 DNA follows: TGTGCCAGCTCACCTGTAAGGGCCGACTATGGCTACACCTTC. Its protein product is CASSPVRADYGYTF.

The V and J genes are TRBV4-3 and TRBJ1-6; the match to TRBD1 covers 10 bases. Unmatched junction bases numbered 5, after V lost 4 bases and J lost 8 bases. In germline, CDR1 is LGHNA, CDR2 YSLEER. There are 15 residues in the CDR3. The DNA of the CDR3 is TGCGCCAGCAGCCTCAGACAGGGGGCTGATTCACCCCTCCACTTT. Translated: CASSLRQGADSPLHF.

The count of this clone is one. The same CDR3 can be traced to other DNA sequences in this sample. V and J are TRBV5-1 and TRBJ2-7; D is unclear. Trimming took 0 bases from V and 4 from J, leaving 11 bases between them. The germline V gene encodes CDR1 SGHRS and CDR2 YFSETQ. CDR3 length: 14 residues. The DNA for the CDR3 is TGCGCCAGCAGCTTGGTGGTTAGCCCATACGAGCAGTACTTC. It codes for CASSLVVSPYEQYF.

The chain uses TRBV29-1 and TRBJ2-3; 10 bases match TRBD1. CDR3 length: 14 amino acids. V was clipped by 6 bases and J by 1 base; unmatched bases: 4. Germline assignment: CDR1 SQVTM and CDR2 ANQGSEA. The CDR3 here is CSVSGTGGTDTQYF. Written as DNA, the CDR3 is TGCAGCGTGTCCGGGACAGGGGGCACAGATACGCAGTATTTT.

The genes are TRBV7-9 and TRBJ1-1; D gene ambiguous. The V gene lost 1 base and the J gene lost 1 base, with 7 bases spanning the gap. CDR1 and CDR2 from the germline V gene are SEHNR and FQNEAQ (reference sequence). The CDR3 length is 14 residues. The CDR3 reads CASSLVNGNTEAFF. CDR3 bases: TGTGCCAGCAGCTTAGTCAACGGGAACACTGAAGCTTTCTTT.

This chain connects TRBV9 to TRBJ2-5, with TRBD2 matching over 12 bases. Germline V gives CDR1 SGDLS, CDR2 YYNGEE. The CDR3 sequence is 15 residues long. Unmatched junction bases numbered 5, after V lost 4 bases and J lost 4 bases. Here the CDR3 DNA reads TGTGCCAGCAGCCTCCTAGCGGGGGGGCGAGAGACCCAGTACTTC. It codes for CASSLLAGGRETQYF.

J is TRBJ2-5 and V is TRBV7-8; TRBD1 matches 9 bases. V lost 6 bases to trimming and J lost 6 bases; unmatched junction nucleotides: 8. The CDR3 contains 14 residues. Per the germline V gene, CDR1 is SGHVS and CDR2 is FQNEAQ. The CDR3 region is CASSLEDRGQTQYF. The CDR3 nucleotides are TGTGCCAGCAGTCTCGAGGACAGGGGCCAGACCCAGTACTTC.

The chain couples TRBV9 to TRBJ2-5, with D possibly matching TRBD2 (6 bases). The V end was cut by 0 bases, the J end by 3 bases, with 12 bases between. Germline CDR1 SGDLS, CDR2 YYNGEE. The CDR3 has 15 amino acids. This CDR3 is CASSVGRASEETQYF. CDR3 nucleotide sequence: TGTGCCAGCAGCGTAGGGAGGGCCAGTGAAGAGACCCAGTACTTC.

This clone was seen more than once but under ten times. The sample has other DNA sequences that encode this CDR3 too. The chain combines TRBV29-1 with TRBJ1-1; D remains ambiguous. The CDR3 has 12 amino acids. V lost 5 bases, J lost 0 bases, and 7 bases lay in between. The germline CDR1 and CDR2 sequences are SQVTM and ANQGSEA. The CDR3 coding sequence is TGCAGCGTTCGGGATCTGAACACTGAAGCTTTCTTT. Encoded protein: CSVRDLNTEAFF.

Here the CDR3 reads CASSQAKTIDYEQYF. The CDR3 DNA sequence: TGTGCCAGCAGCCAAGCGAAGACAATCGACTACGAGCAGTACTTC. The chain carries TRBV4-2 and TRBJ2-7; unclear D gene. V lost 1 base and J 3 bases, leaving 13 bases between the germline ends. This CDR3 spans 15 amino acids. Germline-derived CDR1 and CDR2 are LGHNA and YNFKEQ.

With regard to this clone: Other DNA variants within this sample encode the same CDR3. The chain uses TRBV20-1 and TRBJ2-5; D is uncertain. Germline V lookup: CDR1 DFQATT, CDR2 SNEGSKA (reference sequence). This CDR3 is built from 11 residues. Trimming stripped 0 bases from V and 4 bases from J, with 3 bases between. CDR3 region: CSARDRETQYF. The CDR3 bases are TGCAGTGCTAGAGATCGAGAGACCCAGTACTTC.

The rearrangement joins TRBV30 to TRBJ1-6; TRBD1 matches at 10 bases. V trimming: 5 bases; J trimming: 10 bases; junction bases outside the gene matches: 8. Germline V gene data show CDR1 as GTSNPN and CDR2 as SVGIG (reference sequence). The CDR3 loop spans 14 amino acids. The CDR3 coding sequence is TGTGCCTGGGGGTCCGGGGACAGGGGATCACCCCTCCACTTT. This sequence encodes CAWGSGDRGSPLHF.

The sample holds a few counts of this clone. This sequence joins TRBV2 and TRBJ2-1; 9 positions agree with TRBD2. There are 14 residues in the CDR3. Germline-derived CDR1 and CDR2 are SNHLY and FYNNEI. Trimming took 3 bases from V and 4 from J; bases not matched to a gene: 1. The CDR3 protein is CASSERGGYNEQFF. DNA for the CDR3: TGTGCCAGCAGTGAGCGGGGGGGTTACAATGAGCAGTTCTTC.

This clone was picked up a small number of times. The rearrangement uses TRBV5-1 and TRBJ1-5, with 9 nucleotides matching TRBD1. The CDR3 has 13 residues. The germline CDR1 and CDR2 sequences are SGHRS and YFSETQ. The trim removed 3 bases at V and 7 bases at J, leaving 2 bases unmatched. The CDR3 coding sequence is TGCGCCAGCAGCTCCGGACAGGGGCAGCCCCAGCATTTT. It yields the protein CASSSGQGQPQHF.

This chain connects TRBV7-2 to TRBJ2-2, with D hard to call. This CDR3 is 13 amino acids long. CDR1 and CDR2 (germline): SGHTA, FQGNSA. Trimming cost V 5 bases and J 6 bases, with 10 bases left between them. DNA of the CDR3: TGTGCCAGCAGCCTGCTGGTCGCCGGGGAGCTGTTTTTT. Its translation is CASSLLVAGELFF.

In its sample, this clone was seen a few times. The V gene is TRBV29-1, the J gene TRBJ1-1; no definite D call. Trimming shortened V by 3 bases and J by 5 bases, and 16 bases separated the two germline ends. The CDR3 spans 14 residues. Germline CDR1 and CDR2: SQVTM and ANQGSEA. In DNA form, the CDR3 reads TGCAGCGTTGAGGTACTGGACGGGAAAACTGAAGCTTTCTTT. Its translation: CSVEVLDGKTEAFF.

V usage is TRBV27 and J usage is TRBJ2-1; D possibly corresponds to TRBD2 (5 bases). The germline CDR1 and CDR2 sequences are MNHEY and SMNVEV (reference sequence). This CDR3 has 13 amino acids. Trimming took off 8 bases at V and 6 bases at J, with 14 bases between the two ends. This CDR3 is CASPTRAANEQFF. CDR3 bases: TGTGCCAGCCCCACCAGAGCGGCCAATGAGCAGTTCTTC.

This clone was seen a handful of times. CDR3 in amino acids: CASSQEVGGGYGANVLTF. The CDR3 DNA follows: TGCGCCAGCAGCCAAGAGGTTGGAGGGGGGTATGGGGCCAACGTCCTGACTTTC. This chain links TRBV4-3 with TRBJ2-6; D is perhaps TRBD1 or TRBD2 (6 bases each). The length of the CDR3 is 18 residues. Trimming pared 0 bases from V and 3 bases from J, leaving 15 bases between. Per the germline V gene, CDR1 is LGHNA and CDR2 is YSLEER.

The V gene is TRBV30, the J gene TRBJ2-7, with TRBD2 matching over 9 bases. The germline V gene has CDR1 GTSNPN and CDR2 SVGIG (reference sequence). With 6 bases clipped from V and 4 bases from J, the junction kept 10 bases outside the gene matches. There are 14 residues in the CDR3. CDR3 amino acids: CACAAGGSPYEQYF. CDR3 DNA sequence: TGTGCCTGTGCAGCGGGGGGCAGTCCGTACGAGCAGTACTTC.

The chain is built from TRBV4-1 and TRBJ2-7; 10 nucleotides agree with TRBD1. V dropped 1 base and J dropped 6; count of bases not matched to a gene: 3. CDR3 length: 14 residues. The V gene's germline CDR1 is MGHRA and CDR2 YSYEKL. CDR3 amino acids: CASSQGQGAAEQYF. The CDR3 nucleotides read TGCGCCAGCAGCCAAGGACAGGGGGCAGCCGAGCAGTACTTC.